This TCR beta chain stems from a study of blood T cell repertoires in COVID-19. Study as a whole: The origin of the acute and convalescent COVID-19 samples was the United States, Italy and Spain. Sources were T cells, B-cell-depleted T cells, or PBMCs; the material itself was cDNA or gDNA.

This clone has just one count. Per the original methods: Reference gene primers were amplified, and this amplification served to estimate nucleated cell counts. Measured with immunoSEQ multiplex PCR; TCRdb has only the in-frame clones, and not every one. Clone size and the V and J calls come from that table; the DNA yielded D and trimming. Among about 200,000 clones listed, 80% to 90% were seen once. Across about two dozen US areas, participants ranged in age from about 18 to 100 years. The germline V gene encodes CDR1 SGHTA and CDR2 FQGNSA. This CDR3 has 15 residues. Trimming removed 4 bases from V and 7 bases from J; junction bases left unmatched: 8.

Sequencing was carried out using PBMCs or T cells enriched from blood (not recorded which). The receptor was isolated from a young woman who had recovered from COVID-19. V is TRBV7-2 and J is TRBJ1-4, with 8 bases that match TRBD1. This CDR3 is CASSSQGVASEKLFF. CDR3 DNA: TGTGCCAGCAGCTCACAGGGGGTCGCATCTGAAAAACTGTTTTTT.